Listed below are T cell receptor beta chains from one sample, sequenced in a study of T cell responses to AZD1222 COVID-19 vaccine. Generated by immunoSEQ multiplex PCR, the TCRdb table keeps only in-frame clones and is missing some. In the table there are over 150,000 clones, 90% to 95% of which are singletons. The sample in question was peripheral blood, obtained on day 0 of MenACWY control vaccination. These receptors were taken from an adult in good health. CDR3s include the opening cysteine and the closing phenylalanine or tryptophan. A D gene is named only where the DNA matches it firmly. For some rows the clone size is stated as once, few or many, or as a class when expanded; others skip it.

V gene: TRBV29-1; clone size: .; J gene: TRBJ1-1; D gene: .; CDR3 DNA: TGCAGCGTTGGACAGTTGAACACTGAAGCTTTCTTT; CDR3 protein: CSVGQLNTEAFF
V gene: TRBV7-3; clone size: .; J gene: TRBJ2-3; D gene: .; CDR3 DNA: TGTGCCAGCAGCTCCTTCCCCGGGCGGGACACAGATACGCAGTATTTT; CDR3 protein: CASSSFPGRDTDTQYF
V gene: TRBV28; clone size: .; J gene: TRBJ2-1; D gene: TRBD1; CDR3 DNA: TGTGCCAGCAGTTCATTCAGGGGGTATGAGCAGTTCTTC; CDR3 protein: CASSSFRGYEQFF
V gene: TRBV4-2; clone size: .; J gene: TRBJ1-1; D gene: .; CDR3 DNA: TGTGCCAGCAGCCAAGATTTGAGGGTGAACACTGAAGCTTTCTTT; CDR3 protein: CASSQDLRVNTEAFF
V gene: TRBV4-2; clone size: .; J gene: TRBJ1-1; D gene: TRBD1; CDR3 DNA: TGTGCCAGCAGCCAGCCAGGGGGGGAAGCTTTCTTT; CDR3 protein: CASSQPGGEAFF
V gene: TRBV4-2; clone size: .; J gene: TRBJ2-7; D gene: .; CDR3 DNA: TGTGCCAGCAGCCCCCGCAGGTCCAACGAGCAGTACTTC; CDR3 protein: CASSPRRSNEQYF
V gene: TRBV9; clone size: once; J gene: TRBJ2-7; D gene: TRBD1; CDR3 DNA: TGTGCCAGCAGCGTAGCTAGGACAGGCTACGAGCAGTACTTC; CDR3 protein: CASSVARTGYEQYF
V gene: TRBV10-2; clone size: .; J gene: TRBJ1-1; D gene: TRBD1; CDR3 DNA: TGCGCCAGCAGTGAGAAAAGGGACAGGGTGGGGAACACTGAAGCTTTCTTT; CDR3 protein: CASSEKRDRVGNTEAFF
V gene: TRBV24-1; clone size: .; J gene: TRBJ2-1; D gene: TRBD2; CDR3 DNA: TGTGCCACCAGTGATGGGACTAGCGGATTCTCCTACAATGAGCAGTTCTTC; CDR3 protein: CATSDGTSGFSYNEQFF
V gene: TRBV11-3; clone size: .; J gene: TRBJ2-3; D gene: .; CDR3 DNA: TGTGCCAGCAGCTTAGGGCGGAGTAGCGATACGCAGTATTTT; CDR3 protein: CASSLGRSSDTQYF
V gene: TRBV10-3; clone size: once; J gene: TRBJ1-2; D gene: .; CDR3 DNA: TGTGCCACGGCAACGGCCGATGGCCTCACGGGCGGCTACACCTTC; CDR3 protein: CATATADGLTGGYTF
V gene: TRBV5-8; clone size: .; J gene: TRBJ2-6; D gene: .; CDR3 DNA: TGTGCCAGCAGCCTCGGACCGACCCCCGCCGGGGCCAACGTCCTGACTTTC; CDR3 protein: CASSLGPTPAGANVLTF
V gene: TRBV28; clone size: .; J gene: TRBJ2-6; D gene: TRBD2; CDR3 DNA: TGTGCCAGCAGTTTGCGGGGGGCAGGTGGGGCCAACGTCCTGACTTTC; CDR3 protein: CASSLRGAGGANVLTF
V gene: TRBV19; clone size: .; J gene: TRBJ2-7; D gene: .; CDR3 DNA: TGTGCCAGTAGTCAGGGACTTCCCTACGAGCAGTACTTC; CDR3 protein: CASSQGLPYEQYF
V gene: TRBV5-1; clone size: .; J gene: TRBJ2-1; D gene: .; CDR3 DNA: TGCGCCAGCAGCCCCATCGACTCAAACAATGAGCAGTTCTTC; CDR3 protein: CASSPIDSNNEQFF
V gene: TRBV12-3/TRBV12-4; clone size: .; J gene: TRBJ2-7; D gene: TRBD1; CDR3 DNA: TGTGCCAGCACTCCGGGGACAGGGGCCGAGCAGTACTTC; CDR3 protein: CASTPGTGAEQYF
V gene: TRBV27; clone size: .; J gene: TRBJ2-7; D gene: TRBD1; CDR3 DNA: TGTGCCAGCAGTTTATCGGGACAGGGGGCCTACGAGCAGTACTTC; CDR3 protein: CASSLSGQGAYEQYF
V gene: TRBV30; clone size: .; J gene: TRBJ2-7; D gene: TRBD2; CDR3 DNA: TGTGCCTGGAGGAGGGGGACTAGCACATGGGACGAGCAGTACTTC; CDR3 protein: CAWRRGTSTWDEQYF
V gene: TRBV7-3; clone size: .; J gene: TRBJ1-1; D gene: .; CDR3 DNA: TGTGCCAGCAGCTTAGGGAGGAACACTGAAGCTTTCTTT; CDR3 protein: CASSLGRNTEAFF
V gene: TRBV16; clone size: .; J gene: TRBJ2-1; D gene: .; CDR3 DNA: TGTGCCAGCAGCCAATCTGCAAGCTCCTACAATGAGCAGTTCTTC; CDR3 protein: CASSQSASSYNEQFF
V gene: TRBV5-6; clone size: .; J gene: TRBJ2-3; D gene: .; CDR3 DNA: TGTGCCAGCAGCTGGCGTGGGGCTAGCAGCGGAGATACGCAGTATTTT; CDR3 protein: CASSWRGASSGDTQYF
V gene: TRBV25-1; clone size: .; J gene: TRBJ1-1; D gene: .; CDR3 DNA: TGTGCCTCTGGGGGAGATGCTTTCTTT; CDR3 protein: CASGGDAFF
V gene: TRBV9; clone size: .; J gene: TRBJ2-5; D gene: .; CDR3 DNA: TGTGCCAGCAGCGTTCGGCCTGAACGAGAGACCCAGTACTTC; CDR3 protein: CASSVRPERETQYF
V gene: TRBV28; clone size: .; J gene: TRBJ2-7; D gene: .; CDR3 DNA: TGTGCCAGCAGTTTAGGGCCAGCCTACGAGCAGTACTTC; CDR3 protein: CASSLGPAYEQYF
V gene: TRBV11-2; clone size: .; J gene: TRBJ2-7; D gene: .; CDR3 DNA: TGTGCCAGCAGCTTAGGGGCCGGTTTCTACGAGCAGTACTTC; CDR3 protein: CASSLGAGFYEQYF
V gene: TRBV7-3; clone size: .; J gene: TRBJ2-1; D gene: TRBD1; CDR3 DNA: TGTGCCAGCAGCCGAAGACAGGGAATAAGCAATGAGCAGTTCTTC; CDR3 protein: CASSRRQGISNEQFF
V gene: TRBV28; clone size: once; J gene: TRBJ2-1; D gene: TRBD2; CDR3 DNA: TGTGCCAGCAGTTTCCTGACTAGCGCGCGGAATGAGCAGTTCTTC; CDR3 protein: CASSFLTSARNEQFF
V gene: TRBV9; clone size: .; J gene: TRBJ1-4; D gene: .; CDR3 DNA: TGTGCCAGCAGCGTAGGTCAGGACAGCTCGGAAAAACTGTTTTTT; CDR3 protein: CASSVGQDSSEKLFF
V gene: TRBV6-2/TRBV6-3; clone size: .; J gene: TRBJ1-1; D gene: TRBD1; CDR3 DNA: TGTGCCAGCAGTTACAGGGGACAGAGCTACTCACCGGGCACTGAAGCTTTCTTT; CDR3 protein: CASSYRGQSYSPGTEAFF
V gene: TRBV7-6; clone size: .; J gene: TRBJ1-1; D gene: TRBD1; CDR3 DNA: TGTGCCAGCAGCAAAGACAGGGTGGTCACTGAAGCTTTCTTT; CDR3 protein: CASSKDRVVTEAFF
V gene: TRBV24-1; clone size: .; J gene: TRBJ2-1; D gene: .; CDR3 DNA: TGTGCCACCAGTGATTCCCGGGGTAGGGTGAGAGACAATGAGCAGTTCTTC; CDR3 protein: CATSDSRGRVRDNEQFF
V gene: TRBV7-2; clone size: .; J gene: TRBJ2-3; D gene: TRBD1; CDR3 DNA: TGTGCCAGCAGCTTAGGGGACAGGGGGCGAGCAGATACGCAGTATTTT; CDR3 protein: CASSLGDRGRADTQYF
V gene: TRBV6-6; clone size: .; J gene: TRBJ2-2; D gene: TRBD2; CDR3 DNA: TGTGCCAGCAGCCCGACTAGCGGGAGAATCACCGGGGAGCTGTTTTTT; CDR3 protein: CASSPTSGRITGELFF
V gene: TRBV6-5; clone size: .; J gene: TRBJ2-7; D gene: .; CDR3 DNA: TGTGCCAGCAGTCGCCCCTACGAGCAGTACTTC; CDR3 protein: CASSRPYEQYF
V gene: TRBV6-5; clone size: .; J gene: TRBJ1-2; D gene: .; CDR3 DNA: TGTGCCAGCGTCTCAATAGGGGCGGGCGGCTACACCTTC; CDR3 protein: CASVSIGAGGYTF
V gene: TRBV12-5; clone size: .; J gene: TRBJ1-5; D gene: .; CDR3 DNA: TGTGCTAGTGGTTTAGATCAGCCCCAGCATTTT; CDR3 protein: CASGLDQPQHF
V gene: TRBV7-2; clone size: .; J gene: TRBJ2-3; D gene: TRBD2; CDR3 DNA: TGTGCCAGCAGGCCTAGCGGGGGAGGGGTAGATACGCAGTATTTT; CDR3 protein: CASRPSGGGVDTQYF
V gene: TRBV24-1; clone size: .; J gene: TRBJ2-1; D gene: TRBD2; CDR3 DNA: TGTGCCACCAGTGATTCACGGGGACTAGCGGTATACAATGAGCAGTTCTTC; CDR3 protein: CATSDSRGLAVYNEQFF
V gene: TRBV2; clone size: once; J gene: TRBJ1-1; D gene: TRBD1; CDR3 DNA: TGTGCCAGCAGGCGCGACAGGGCGGATACTGAAGCTTTCTTT; CDR3 protein: CASRRDRADTEAFF